What follows are 20 T cell receptor beta chains derived from one specimen sequenced in a study of cytomegalovirus exposure and HLA in healthy donors. PCR was performed using 60 Vbeta and 13 Jbeta primers. The repertoire was sequenced with immunoSEQ multiplex PCR; TCRdb's copy has only in-frame clones and lacks some. In the table there are under 130,000 clones, roughly three quarters of which are singletons. The sequenced sample was PBMCs. The origin of the receptors is a man aged 25 to 40 in good health and CMV-seronegative.

DNA for the CDR3: TGTGCCAGCAGCGTAGAGGCGGGACGGACCGGGGAGCTGTTTTTT. It encodes CASSVEAGRTGELFF. The rearrangement uses TRBV9 and TRBJ2-2, with a tentative D call TRBD2 (6 bases). Trimming stripped 0 bases from V and 5 bases from J, with 11 bases between. The CDR3 is 15 residues long. The germline gives CDR1 SGDLS, CDR2 YYNGEE.

The chain recombines TRBV15 with TRBJ1-1; TRBD1 is a possible D gene (5 bases). Trimming cost V 3 bases and J 4 bases, with 15 bases left between them. The CDR3 loop spans 15 amino acids. Germline V gene data show CDR1 as LNHNV and CDR2 as YYDKDF (reference sequence). CDR3: CATSRAGRQGTEAFF. CDR3 coding DNA: TGTGCCACCAGCAGGGCCGGCAGGCAGGGCACTGAAGCTTTCTTT.

The gene calls are TRBV7-9 and TRBJ2-5, with 7 positions matching TRBD1. CDR3 length: 13 residues. Germline values: CDR1 SEHNR, CDR2 FQNEAQ (reference sequence). J gave up 2 bases and V 7 bases, and 4 bases lay outside the gene matches. The chain's CDR3 is CASIPRGQETQYF. Written as DNA, the CDR3 is TGTGCCAGCATCCCCAGGGGGCAAGAGACCCAGTACTTC.

The chain combines TRBV30 with TRBJ1-1, with D unresolved. V lost 3 bases, J lost 3 bases, and 14 bases lay in between. The CDR3 sequence is 14 residues long. Germline V CDR1 and CDR2: GTSNPN, SVGIG (reference sequence). The CDR3 spells CAWSRGGFYTEAFF. The CDR3 region has the DNA TGTGCCTGGAGCCGAGGTGGGTTCTACACTGAAGCTTTCTTT.

V and J are TRBV19 and TRBJ2-7, with D possibly TRBD2 on 5 matching bases. The CDR3 is made up of 13 amino acids. Germline-derived CDR1 and CDR2 are LNHDA and SQIVND (reference sequence). Trimming cost V 8 bases and J 4 bases, with 15 bases left between them. The CDR3 spells CASSGSPGYEQYF. CDR3 bases: TGTGCCAGTTCCGGGTCCCCGGGATACGAGCAGTACTTC.

V usage is TRBV18 and J usage is TRBJ2-3; D unclear. Germline CDR1 and CDR2: KGHSH and LQKENI. V was pared by 3 bases and J by 0 bases, with 10 bases between. The length of the CDR3 is 15 residues. CDR3: CASSPVQASTDTQYF. The CDR3 coding sequence is TGTGCCAGCTCACCGGTCCAGGCAAGCACAGATACGCAGTATTTT.

This clone has more than one count but fewer than ten. J is TRBJ2-7 and V is TRBV5-5; 10 positions agree with TRBD2. J lost 1 base, V lost 1 base, and 8 bases had no gene match. From germline, CDR1 is SGHKS and CDR2 YYEKEE (reference sequence). The length of the CDR3 is 17 residues. The CDR3 loop reads CASSLTASGRWSYEQYF. The CDR3 DNA reads as TGTGCCAGCAGCTTGACGGCTAGCGGGAGATGGTCCTACGAGCAGTACTTC.

This chain uses TRBV19 with TRBJ2-7, with TRBD2 as a possible D gene (6 bases). The CDR3 has 15 amino acids. Trimming shortened V by 8 bases and J by 0 bases, and 17 bases separated the two germline ends. Germline lookup yields CDR1 LNHDA and CDR2 SQIVND (reference sequence). This CDR3 reads CASATTGTLSYEQYF. CDR3 DNA sequence: TGTGCCAGTGCCACAACCGGGACTCTCTCCTACGAGCAGTACTTC. Based on the CDR3 plus reference TRBV19 and TRBJ2-7, the full variable domain is DGGITQSPKYLFRKEGQNVTLSCEQNLNHDAMYWYRQDPGQGLRLIYYSQIVNDFQKGDIAEGYSVSREKKESFPLTVTSAQKNPTAFYLCASATTGTLSYEQYFGPGTRLTVT.

This chain joins TRBV7-2 and TRBJ1-5; D is possibly TRBD1 (6 bases). Per germline, CDR1 SGHTA and CDR2 FQGNSA. The CDR3 runs 15 residues. Trimming took off 5 bases at V and 6 bases at J, with 17 bases between the two ends. Here the CDR3 reads CASSSKGQRGQPQHF. The CDR3 DNA reads as TGTGCCAGCAGCAGTAAGGGACAAAGGGGTCAGCCCCAGCATTTT.

The chain is built from TRBV19 and TRBJ1-4; 7 bases line up with TRBD1. The J segment lost 3 bases and the V segment lost 2 bases, leaving 3 bases of the junction unmatched. Germline V gene sequence: CDR1 LNHDA, CDR2 SQIVND (reference sequence). The CDR3 spans 15 residues. The CDR3: CASSIKGQPNEKLFF. The CDR3 DNA is TGTGCCAGTAGTATAAAGGGACAGCCTAATGAAAAACTGTTTTTT. Complete variable domain (other parts from reference TRBV19 and TRBJ1-4): DGGITQSPKYLFRKEGQNVTLSCEQNLNHDAMYWYRQDPGQGLRLIYYSQIVNDFQKGDIAEGYSVSREKKESFPLTVTSAQKNPTAFYLCASSIKGQPNEKLFFGSGTQLSVL.

This clone occurred once. V gene TRBV29-1 combines with J gene TRBJ2-1, with D perhaps TRBD1 (6 bases). The CDR3 totals 16 residues. The V gene lost 0 bases and the J gene lost 2 bases, with 14 bases spanning the gap. CDR1 is SQVTM and CDR2 is ANQGSEA in the germline V gene. The CDR3 spells CSVEEPYREPYNEQFF. CDR3 bases: TGCAGCGTTGAAGAACCGTACAGGGAACCCTACAATGAGCAGTTCTTC.

The CDR3, as DNA: TGTGCCAGCAGCTCATGGGGCGGCCGGAGAAATGAGCAGTTCTTC. Translating it yields CASSSWGGRRNEQFF. The J gene is TRBJ2-1, the V gene TRBV5-4; D is possibly TRBD1 (5 bases). Germline CDR1 reads SGHNT; CDR2 reads YYREEE (reference sequence). The V gene lost 3 bases and the J gene lost 7 bases, with 17 bases spanning the gap. The CDR3 is made up of 15 amino acids.

The chain is built from TRBV2 and TRBJ2-4; tentative D call: TRBD2 (5 bases). The CDR3 length is 14 residues. Germline CDR1 SNHLY, CDR2 FYNNEI. The V end was cut by 2 bases, the J end by 7 bases, with 12 bases between. The CDR3 reads CASSERRDINIQYF. CDR3 DNA sequence: TGTGCCAGCAGTGAACGACGGGATATCAACATTCAGTACTTC.

The chain couples TRBV28 to TRBJ2-1; D possibly corresponds to TRBD1 (6 bases). Germline CDR1 reads MDHEN; CDR2 reads SYDVKM. Trimming cost V 10 bases and J 1 base, with 8 bases left between them. This CDR3 is built from 12 residues. In DNA form, the CDR3 reads TGTGCCACAAGGGGGTCCTACAATGAGCAGTTCTTC. It codes for CATRGSYNEQFF.

This chain uses TRBV7-2 with TRBJ2-7; 9 nucleotides match TRBD1. With 1 base clipped from V and 2 bases from J, the junction kept 6 bases outside the gene matches. This CDR3 is 16 amino acids long. The germline V gene has CDR1 SGHTA and CDR2 FQGNSA. CDR3 sequence reads: CASSLVTGTGTYEQYF. The CDR3 nucleotides read TGTGCCAGCAGCTTAGTAACAGGGACAGGGACCTACGAGCAGTACTTC.

The chain couples TRBV7-2 to TRBJ2-7, with D perhaps matching TRBD2 (6 bases). V lost 2 bases and J 4 bases, leaving 15 bases between the germline ends. CDR1 is SGHTA, CDR2 FQGNSA, per germline. This CDR3 has 15 amino acids. This CDR3 reads CASSLNALASYEQYF. In nucleotides, the CDR3 is TGTGCCAGCAGCTTAAACGCGCTAGCGTCTTACGAGCAGTACTTC.

V and J are TRBV14 and TRBJ1-6; 10 positions match TRBD1. V shed 4 bases and J 15 bases; nucleotides not matched to a gene: 3. CDR3 length: 12 residues. Germline V gene sequence: CDR1 SGHDN, CDR2 FVKESK. The DNA of the CDR3 is TGTGCCAGCAGCCGGACAGGGGGTCACCTCCACTTT. It yields the protein CASSRTGGHLHF.

The rearrangement uses TRBV6-6 and TRBJ2-7; 7 bases fit TRBD1. The CDR3 runs 13 residues. Germline CDR1 reads MNHNY; CDR2 reads SVGAGI (reference sequence). V shed 4 bases and J 2 bases; nucleotides not matched to a gene: 2. CDR3 residues: CASSSDRAYEQYF. The CDR3 nucleotides are TGTGCCAGCAGTTCCGACAGGGCCTACGAGCAGTACTTC.

This clone is a singleton in its sample. The chain recombines TRBV9 with TRBJ2-7, with 8 bases that match TRBD1. The V gene's germline CDR1 is SGDLS and CDR2 YYNGEE. The junction had 5 bases not matched to a gene; V was cut back by 2 bases and J by 1 base. This CDR3 has 15 amino acids. CDR3 amino acids: CASSVNDRGSYEQYF. In nucleotides, the CDR3 is TGTGCCAGCAGCGTTAACGACAGGGGTTCCTACGAGCAGTACTTC.

V gene TRBV30 combines with J gene TRBJ1-5; no clear D gene. CDR3 size: 13 residues. Looked up from germline, CDR1 is GTSNPN and CDR2 is SVGIG (reference sequence). Trimming removed 0 bases at V and 4 bases at J, with 7 bases between. The CDR3 sequence is CAWSVSENQPQHF. The DNA for the CDR3 is TGTGCCTGGAGTGTGTCTGAGAATCAGCCCCAGCATTTT.